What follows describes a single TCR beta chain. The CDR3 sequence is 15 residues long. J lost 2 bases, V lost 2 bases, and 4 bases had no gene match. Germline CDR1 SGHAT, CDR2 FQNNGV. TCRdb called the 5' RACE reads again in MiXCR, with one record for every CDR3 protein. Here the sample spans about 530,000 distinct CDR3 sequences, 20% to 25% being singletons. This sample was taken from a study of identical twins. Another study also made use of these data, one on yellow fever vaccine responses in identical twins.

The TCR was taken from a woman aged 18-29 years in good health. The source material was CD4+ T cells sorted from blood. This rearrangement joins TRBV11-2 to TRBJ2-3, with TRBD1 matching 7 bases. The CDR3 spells CASSLRGRATDTQYF. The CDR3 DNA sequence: TGTGCCAGCAGCTTAAGGGGGCGAGCCACAGATACGCAGTATTTT. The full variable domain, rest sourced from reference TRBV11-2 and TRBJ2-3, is EAGVAQSPRYKIIEKRQSVAFWCNPISGHATLYWYQQILGQGPKLLIQFQNNGVVDDSQLPKDRFSAERLKGVDSTLKIQPAKLEDSAVYLCASSLRGRATDTQYFGPGTRLTVL.